The 2 T cell receptor beta chains below were found in one sample sequenced in a study of spatial heterogeneity in lung cancer. Time point defined: sample taken at primary tumor resection. Sequencing covered unsorted whole RNA taken from tumor, nontumor lung or frozen PBMC. TCRdb recomputed calls from the 5' RACE reads with MiXCR, one row per CDR3 protein. Here the sample spans 4,700 or so distinct CDR3 sequences, about a fifth being singletons. The source was normal lung tissue next to the tumor, collected at surgery. These receptors were taken from a female donor with early-stage non-small cell lung cancer.

The table lists this clonotype with a few counts. The chain combines TRBV7-9 with TRBJ2-1; D is perhaps TRBD1 or TRBD2 (6 bases each). The CDR3 loop spans 15 amino acids. The germline V and J ends were trimmed by 1 base and 7 bases, with 14 bases remaining between them. Germline CDR1 and CDR2: SEHNR and FQNEAQ (reference sequence). CDR3: CASSLGTRGGNEQFF. The CDR3 DNA is TGTGCCAGCAGCTTAGGGACACGAGGGGGGAATGAGCAGTTCTTC.

This clonotype was seen at least ten times. This sequence joins TRBV20-1 and TRBJ2-5, with TRBD1 matching over 7 bases. The ends lost 0 bases at V and 5 bases at J; junction bases unmatched: 0. The CDR3 loop spans 12 amino acids. Germline CDR1 reads DFQATT; CDR2 reads SNEGSKA (reference sequence). CDR3 nucleotides: TGCAGTGCTAGAGAGGACAGGGAGACCCAGTACTTC. Residues: CSAREDRETQYF.